This T cell receptor beta chain was obtained from a study of T cell responses to AZD1222 COVID-19 vaccine. Study summary: The analysis combined second doses at about 4 or about 12 weeks. Study-level points and caveats: Females outnumbered males among donors, who were mostly white British; clonal diversity was possibly underestimated. Spike-specific TCR breadth and depth rose after two AZD1222 doses. Regions 160-218 and 743-854 dominated among vaccine-associated CD4 TCRs spanning spike.

The assay was immunoSEQ multiplex PCR, and TCRdb's table has in-frame clones only and misses some. This table holds around 160,000 clones, about 91% found once. This CDR3 is 14 amino acids long. CDR1 MNHNY and CDR2 SVGAGI come from the germline V gene (reference sequence). V was shortened by 5 bases and J by 4 bases, with 14 bases between the two germline ends. As regards this clone: The antigen is undetermined.

The rearrangement joins TRBV6-6 to TRBJ1-2; tentative D call: TRBD1 (6 bases). The source material was peripheral blood, sampled on day 0 of AZD1222 vaccination. The receptor was derived from an adult in good health. CDR3 nucleotides: TGTGCCAGCAGTCCACCCCAGGGGTTCTATGGCTACACCTTC. Translation: CASSPPQGFYGYTF.